Listed here is a single T cell receptor beta chain. What it recognizes is unknown. The data were obtained in a study of CD4 T cells in relation to SARS-CoV-2 and coronaviruses. About the research overall: TCR beta CDR3s were sequenced after roughly 10-day antigen culture of PBMCs. The HLA restriction of the shared crossreactive spike epitopes was mapped.

Deletions cut 5 bases from V and 1 base from J, with 5 bases between. Germline CDR1 is KGHSH and CDR2 is LQKENI. The CDR3 consists of 12 residues. Profiled with immunoSEQ multiplex PCR; TCRdb holds only in-frame clones, not every one. Of about 26,000 clones listed, just under 75% are singletons. Before the COVID-19 pandemic, during about 2010-2019, CD4+ T cells were taken from unexposed donors. The cells were cultured for about 10 days before CD4+ T cells were isolated. Testing used SARS-CoV-2 S/N and four cold-coronavirus spikes on unexposed-donor CD4+ T cells, cells permitting. Findings of the study overall: In around 60% of donors, memory CD4+ clonotypes crossrecognized SARS-CoV-2 and at least one common cold coronavirus spike.

The sample comprised CD4+ T cells from PBMCs, cultured in vitro. The TCR comes from a human donor in good health. The genes are TRBV18 and TRBJ1-1; D is unresolved. The CDR3 sequence: CASSFQNTEAFF. CDR3 DNA: TGTGCCAGCTCATTTCAGAACACTGAAGCTTTCTTT.